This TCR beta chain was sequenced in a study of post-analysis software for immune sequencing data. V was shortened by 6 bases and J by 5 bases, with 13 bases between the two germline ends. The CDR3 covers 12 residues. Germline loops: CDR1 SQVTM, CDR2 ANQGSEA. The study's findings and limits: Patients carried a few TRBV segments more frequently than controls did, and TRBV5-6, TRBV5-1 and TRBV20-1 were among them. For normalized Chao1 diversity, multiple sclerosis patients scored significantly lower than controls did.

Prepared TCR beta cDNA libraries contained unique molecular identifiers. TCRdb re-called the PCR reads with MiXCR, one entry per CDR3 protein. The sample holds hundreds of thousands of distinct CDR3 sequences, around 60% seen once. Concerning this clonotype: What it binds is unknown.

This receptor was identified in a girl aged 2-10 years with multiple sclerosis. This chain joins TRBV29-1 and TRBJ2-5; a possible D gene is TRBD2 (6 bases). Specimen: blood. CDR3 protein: CSVPGDGETQYF. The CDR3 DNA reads TGCAGCGTCCCGGGAGACGGGGAGACCCAGTACTTC.